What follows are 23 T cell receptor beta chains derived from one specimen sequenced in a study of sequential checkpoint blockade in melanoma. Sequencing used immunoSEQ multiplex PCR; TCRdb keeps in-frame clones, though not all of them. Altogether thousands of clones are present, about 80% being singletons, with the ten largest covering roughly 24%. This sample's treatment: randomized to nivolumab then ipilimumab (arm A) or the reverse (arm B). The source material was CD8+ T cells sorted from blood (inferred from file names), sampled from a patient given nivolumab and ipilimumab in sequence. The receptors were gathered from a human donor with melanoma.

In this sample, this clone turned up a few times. CDR3 in amino acids: CASSLTGNQPQHF. The CDR3 bases are TGCGCCAGCAGCCTGACAGGAAATCAGCCCCAGCATTTT. The rearrangement joins TRBV5-1 to TRBJ1-5; tentative D call: TRBD1 (6 bases). Trimming took off 4 bases at V and 4 bases at J, with 9 bases between the two ends. The CDR3 sequence is 13 residues long. Germline-derived CDR1 and CDR2 are SGHRS and YFSETQ.

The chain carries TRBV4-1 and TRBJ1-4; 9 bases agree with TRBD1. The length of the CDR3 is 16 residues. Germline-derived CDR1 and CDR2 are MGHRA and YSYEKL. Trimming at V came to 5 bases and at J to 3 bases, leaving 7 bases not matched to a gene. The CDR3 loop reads CASSSLQGAANEKLFF. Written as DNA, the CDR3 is TGCGCCAGCAGCTCTTTACAGGGGGCTGCTAATGAAAAACTGTTTTTT.

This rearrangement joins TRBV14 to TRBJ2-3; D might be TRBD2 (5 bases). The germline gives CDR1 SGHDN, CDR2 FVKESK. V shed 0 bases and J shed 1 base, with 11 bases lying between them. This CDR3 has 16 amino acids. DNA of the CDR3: TGTGCCAGCAGCCAAGACCCGGGAACTCGCACAGATACGCAGTATTTT. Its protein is CASSQDPGTRTDTQYF.

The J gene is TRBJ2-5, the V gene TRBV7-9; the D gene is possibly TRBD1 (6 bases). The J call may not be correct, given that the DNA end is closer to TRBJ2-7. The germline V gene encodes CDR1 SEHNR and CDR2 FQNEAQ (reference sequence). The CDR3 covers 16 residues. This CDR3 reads CASSLEQGLKSYEQYF. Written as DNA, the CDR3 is TGTGCCAGCAGCTTAGAGCAGGGGCTGAAATCCTACGAGCAGTACTTC.

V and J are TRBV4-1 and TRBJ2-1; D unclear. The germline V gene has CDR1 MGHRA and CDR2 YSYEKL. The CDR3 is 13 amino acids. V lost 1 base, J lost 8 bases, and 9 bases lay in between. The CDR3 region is CASSQGLSDEQFF. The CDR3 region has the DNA TGCGCCAGCAGCCAAGGTCTAAGCGATGAGCAGTTCTTC.

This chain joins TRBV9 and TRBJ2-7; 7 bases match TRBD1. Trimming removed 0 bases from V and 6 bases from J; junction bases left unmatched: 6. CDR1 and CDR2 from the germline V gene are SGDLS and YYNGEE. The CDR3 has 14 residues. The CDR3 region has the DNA TGTGCCAGCAGCGTAGCCGGGACAGTCACCGAGCAGTACTTC. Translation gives CASSVAGTVTEQYF.

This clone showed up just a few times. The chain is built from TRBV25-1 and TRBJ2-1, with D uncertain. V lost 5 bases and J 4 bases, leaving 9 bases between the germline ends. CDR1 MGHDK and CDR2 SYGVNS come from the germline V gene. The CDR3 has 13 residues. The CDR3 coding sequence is TGTGCCAGCAGTCGGTCGGTATACAATGAGCAGTTCTTC. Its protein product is CASSRSVYNEQFF.

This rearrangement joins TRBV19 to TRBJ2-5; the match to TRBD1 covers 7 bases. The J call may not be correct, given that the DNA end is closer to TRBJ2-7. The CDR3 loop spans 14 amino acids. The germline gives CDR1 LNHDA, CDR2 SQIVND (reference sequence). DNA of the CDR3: TGTGCCAGTAGTCAACCGGGACAGACCTACGAGCAGTACTTC. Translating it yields CASSQPGQTYEQYF.

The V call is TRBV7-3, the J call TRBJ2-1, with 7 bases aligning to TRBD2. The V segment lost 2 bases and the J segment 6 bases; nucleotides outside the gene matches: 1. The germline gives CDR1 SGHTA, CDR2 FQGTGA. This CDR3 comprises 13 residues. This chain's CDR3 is CASSLGGVNEQFF. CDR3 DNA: TGTGCCAGCAGCTTAGGGGGGGTCAATGAGCAGTTCTTC.

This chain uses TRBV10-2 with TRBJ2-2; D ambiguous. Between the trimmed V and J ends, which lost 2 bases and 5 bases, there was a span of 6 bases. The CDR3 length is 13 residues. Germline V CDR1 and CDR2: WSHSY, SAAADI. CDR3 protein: CASSEGETGELFF. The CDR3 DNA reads TGCGCCAGCAGTGAGGGAGAGACCGGGGAGCTGTTTTTT.

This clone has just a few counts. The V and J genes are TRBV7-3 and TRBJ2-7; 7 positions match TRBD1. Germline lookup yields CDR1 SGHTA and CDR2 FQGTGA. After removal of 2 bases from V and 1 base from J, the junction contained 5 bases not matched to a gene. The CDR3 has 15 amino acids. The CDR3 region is CASSLAYRGSYEQYF. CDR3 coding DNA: TGTGCCAGCAGCTTAGCTTACAGGGGTTCCTACGAGCAGTACTTC.

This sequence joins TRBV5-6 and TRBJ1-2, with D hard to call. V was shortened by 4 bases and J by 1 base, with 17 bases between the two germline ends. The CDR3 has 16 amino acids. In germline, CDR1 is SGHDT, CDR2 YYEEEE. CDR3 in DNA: TGTGCCAGCAGCCAAATATCCGGGAGTCTTAACTATGGCTACACCTTC. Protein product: CASSQISGSLNYGYTF.

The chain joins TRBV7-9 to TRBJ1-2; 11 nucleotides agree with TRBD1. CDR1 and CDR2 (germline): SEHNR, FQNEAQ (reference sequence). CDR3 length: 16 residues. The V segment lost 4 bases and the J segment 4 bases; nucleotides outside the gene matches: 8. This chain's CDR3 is CASSSDRGRLFYGYTF. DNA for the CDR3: TGTGCCAGCAGCTCGGACAGGGGGCGCCTATTCTATGGCTACACCTTC.

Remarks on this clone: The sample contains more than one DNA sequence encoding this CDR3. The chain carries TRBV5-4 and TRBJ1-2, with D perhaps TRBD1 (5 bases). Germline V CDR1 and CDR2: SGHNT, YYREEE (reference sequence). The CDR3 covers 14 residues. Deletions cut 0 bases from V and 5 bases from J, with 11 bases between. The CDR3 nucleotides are TGTGCCAGCAGCTTGGAGGCGGGGGGATATGGCTACACCTTC. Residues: CASSLEAGGYGYTF.

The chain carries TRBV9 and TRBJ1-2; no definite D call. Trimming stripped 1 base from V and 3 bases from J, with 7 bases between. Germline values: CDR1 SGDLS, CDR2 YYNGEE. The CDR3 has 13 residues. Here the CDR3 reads CASSVSGDYGYTF. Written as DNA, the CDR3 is TGTGCCAGCAGCGTATCCGGGGACTATGGCTACACCTTC.

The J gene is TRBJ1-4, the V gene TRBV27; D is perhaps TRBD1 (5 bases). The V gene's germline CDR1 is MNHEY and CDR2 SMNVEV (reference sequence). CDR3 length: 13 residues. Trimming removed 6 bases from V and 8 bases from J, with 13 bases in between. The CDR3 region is CASRVGGSEKLFF. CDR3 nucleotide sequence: TGTGCCAGCAGGGTGGGGGGAAGCGAAAAACTGTTTTTT.

The CDR3 spells CASSANPGELFF. CDR3 nucleotides: TGTGCCAGCAGCGCCAATCCCGGGGAGCTGTTTTTT. The V and J genes are TRBV9 and TRBJ2-2; D call uncertain. The CDR3 length is 12 residues. Looked up from germline, CDR1 is SGDLS and CDR2 is YYNGEE. V shed 3 bases and J shed 6 bases, with 6 bases lying between them.

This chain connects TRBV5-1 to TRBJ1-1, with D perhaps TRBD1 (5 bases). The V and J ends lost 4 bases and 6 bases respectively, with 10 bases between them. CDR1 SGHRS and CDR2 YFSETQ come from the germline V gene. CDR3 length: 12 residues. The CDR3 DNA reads TGCGCCAGCAGCGCGGGGGTAGCTGAAGCTTTCTTT. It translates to CASSAGVAEAFF.

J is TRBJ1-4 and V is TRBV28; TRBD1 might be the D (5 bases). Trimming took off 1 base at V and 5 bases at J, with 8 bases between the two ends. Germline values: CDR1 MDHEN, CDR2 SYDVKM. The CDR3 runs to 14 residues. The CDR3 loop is CASSLLGGNEKLFF. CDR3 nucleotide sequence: TGTGCCAGCAGTTTATTGGGGGGGAATGAAAAACTGTTTTTT.

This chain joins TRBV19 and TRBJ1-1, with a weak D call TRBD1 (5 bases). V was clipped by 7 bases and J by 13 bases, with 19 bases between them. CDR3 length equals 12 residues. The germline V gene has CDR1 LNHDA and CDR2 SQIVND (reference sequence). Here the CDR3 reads CASNDKPGFLFF. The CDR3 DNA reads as TGTGCCAGTAACGACAAACCAGGGTTTCTTTTCTTT. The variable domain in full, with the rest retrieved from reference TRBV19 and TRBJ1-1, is DGGITQSPKYLFRKEGQNVTLSCEQNLNHDAMYWYRQDPGQGLRLIYYSQIVNDFQKGDIAEGYSVSREKKESFPLTVTSAQKNPTAFYLCASNDKPGFLFFGQGTRLTVV.

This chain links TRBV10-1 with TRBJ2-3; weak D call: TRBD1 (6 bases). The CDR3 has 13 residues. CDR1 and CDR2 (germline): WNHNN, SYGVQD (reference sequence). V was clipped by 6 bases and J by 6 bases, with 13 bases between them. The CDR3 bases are TGCGCCAGCAGCAGCACACAGGGCGATACGCAGTATTTT. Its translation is CASSSTQGDTQYF.

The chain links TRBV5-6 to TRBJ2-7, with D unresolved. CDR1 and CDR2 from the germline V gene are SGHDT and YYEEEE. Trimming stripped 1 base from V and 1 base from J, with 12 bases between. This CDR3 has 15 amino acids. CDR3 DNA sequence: TGTGCCAGCAGCTTGAGCCTGACAAAATCCTACGAGCAGTACTTC. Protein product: CASSLSLTKSYEQYF. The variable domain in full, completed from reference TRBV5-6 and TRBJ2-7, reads DAGVTQSPTHLIKTRGQQVTLRCSPKSGHDTVSWYQQALGQGPQFIFQYYEEEERQRGNFPDRFSGHQFPNYSSELNVNALLLGDSALYLCASSLSLTKSYEQYFGPGTRLTVT.

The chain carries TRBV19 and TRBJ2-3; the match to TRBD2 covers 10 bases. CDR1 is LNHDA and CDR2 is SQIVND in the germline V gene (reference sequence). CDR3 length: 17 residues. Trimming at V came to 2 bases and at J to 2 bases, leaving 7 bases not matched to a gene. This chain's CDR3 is CASSIILAGAFTDTQYF. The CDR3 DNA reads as TGTGCCAGTAGTATAATCCTAGCGGGGGCCTTCACAGATACGCAGTATTTT.